This T cell receptor beta chain is from a study of T cell clones after liver transplantation. Study-wide results and caveats: A larger donor-reactive than third-party decline suggested partial antigen-specific deletion.

TCRdb's copy holds only in-frame clones and misses some; the assay was immunoSEQ multiplex PCR. This sample has under 35,000 clones, with around 94% found just once. With respect to this clone: Antigen unknown.

The germline V gene encodes CDR1 SQVTM and CDR2 ANQGSEA. The trim removed 6 bases at V and 8 bases at J, leaving 12 bases unmatched. This CDR3 region has 13 residues. This chain joins TRBV29-1 and TRBJ1-2, with 7 bases that match TRBD1. The sequence was obtained from a human patient who received a liver transplant. A subset of T cells may come from the graft donor. The starting material was CD8+ T cells from blood, obtained 12 months after liver transplant. CDR3 sequence: CSVPTGDRGGYTF. The CDR3 region has the DNA TGCAGCGTGCCAACAGGGGACCGGGGGGGCTACACCTTC. Looking up the rest from reference TRBV29-1 and TRBJ1-2 gives the full variable domain: SAVISQKPSRDICQRGTSLTIQCQVDSQVTMMFWYRQQPGQSLTLIATANQGSEATYESGFVIDKFPISRPNLTFSTLTVSNMSPEDSSIYLCSVPTGDRGGYTFGSGTRLTVV.